The sequence of this T cell receptor beta chain was determined in a study of shared clonotypes between healthy human individuals. CDR1 and CDR2 from the germline V gene are KGHSH and LQKENI. V dropped 3 bases and J dropped 0; count of bases not matched to a gene: 2. CDR3 size: 15 residues. TCRdb's table, derived via immunoSEQ multiplex PCR, lists solely in-frame clones and lacks some. This sample has 1.5 million to 1.9 million clones, with around 98% found just once. The rearrangement uses TRBV18 and TRBJ2-1, with 7 bases fitting TRBD1. The sequenced sample consisted of naive CD4+ T cells sorted from blood. Sample subset: CD45RA+ positively selected. This receptor was obtained from a man aged 25-40 years in good health. The CDR3 DNA sequence: TGTGCCAGCTCACCGAGGGACAGCTCCTACAATGAGCAGTTCTTC. Translation: CASSPRDSSYNEQFF.